The clone carrying this TCR beta chain was observed at least ten times. Antigen: not known. TCRdb reprocessed the reads via MiXCR and lists one record per CDR3 protein. The sample contains approximately 500,000 distinct CDR3 sequences, about 11% of which appear only once. This record comes from a study of T cell repertoires in cytomegalovirus infection. Study details: Public TCR beta signatures marked donors with CMV infection and the matching HLA. Study-wide results and caveats: CMV-specific TCR beta clonotypes restricted by HLA-C were the ones dominating the ex vivo response.

Germline V gives CDR1 MDHEN, CDR2 SYDVKM. V was shortened by 10 bases and J by 0 bases, with 10 bases between the two germline ends. The CDR3 is 13 residues long. The chain joins TRBV28 to TRBJ1-5; D is unresolved. This TCR derives from a human donor in good health (CMV status not recorded). Some clones in this sample may be carry-over from other donors' samples. Sequenced sample: PBMCs. The CDR3 DNA reads as TGTGCCACCGCCGCTGATAGCAATCAGCCCCAGCATTTT. This gives the protein CATAADSNQPQHF.